This T cell receptor (beta chain) was identified during a study of patients and donors after allogeneic stem cell transplantation. CDR3 length: 13 residues. V was shortened by 3 bases and J by 5 bases, with 7 bases between the two germline ends. TCRdb redid the calling of the RT-PCR reads with MiXCR, one entry per CDR3 protein. The sample carries some 150,000 distinct CDR3 sequences, about a third recorded once. This clonotype originated in a human donor who was either an allogeneic HSCT recipient or a stem cell or donor lymphocyte infusion donor (not recorded which). It is not recorded whose cells these are; they may come from a transplant donor. The chain joins TRBV12-3 or TRBV12-4 to TRBJ2-2; D not certain. Input material: blood, either unsorted or a sorted T cell fraction (not recorded which). The CDR3 sequence: CASSFEGTGELFF. CDR3 coding DNA: TGTGCCAGCAGTTTTGAAGGGACCGGGGAGCTGTTTTTT.